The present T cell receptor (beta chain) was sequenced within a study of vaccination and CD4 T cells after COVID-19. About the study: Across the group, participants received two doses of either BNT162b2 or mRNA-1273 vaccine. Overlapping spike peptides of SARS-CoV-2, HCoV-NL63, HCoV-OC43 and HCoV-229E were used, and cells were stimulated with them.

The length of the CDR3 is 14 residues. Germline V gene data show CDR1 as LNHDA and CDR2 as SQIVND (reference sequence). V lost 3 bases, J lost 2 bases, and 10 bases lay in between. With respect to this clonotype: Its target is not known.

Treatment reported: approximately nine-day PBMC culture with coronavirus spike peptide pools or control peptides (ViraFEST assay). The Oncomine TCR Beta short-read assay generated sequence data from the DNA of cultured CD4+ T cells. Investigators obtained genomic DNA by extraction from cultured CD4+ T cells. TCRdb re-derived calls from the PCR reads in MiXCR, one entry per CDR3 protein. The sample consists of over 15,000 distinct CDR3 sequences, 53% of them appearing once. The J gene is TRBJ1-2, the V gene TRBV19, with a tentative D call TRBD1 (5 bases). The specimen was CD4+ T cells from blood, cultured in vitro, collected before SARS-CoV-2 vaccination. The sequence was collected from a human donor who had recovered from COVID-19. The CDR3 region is CASSILAGNYGYTF. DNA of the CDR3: TGTGCCAGTAGTATTCTCGCAGGGAACTATGGCTACACCTTC.